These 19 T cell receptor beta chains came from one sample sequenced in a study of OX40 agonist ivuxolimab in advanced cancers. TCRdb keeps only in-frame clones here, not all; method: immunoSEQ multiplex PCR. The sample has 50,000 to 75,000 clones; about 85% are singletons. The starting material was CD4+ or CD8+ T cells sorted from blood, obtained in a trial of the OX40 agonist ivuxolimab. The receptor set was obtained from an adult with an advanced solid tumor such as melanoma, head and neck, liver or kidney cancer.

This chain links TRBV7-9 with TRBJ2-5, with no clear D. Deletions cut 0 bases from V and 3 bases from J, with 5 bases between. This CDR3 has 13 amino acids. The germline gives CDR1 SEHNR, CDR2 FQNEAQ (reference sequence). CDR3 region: CASSLATEETQYF. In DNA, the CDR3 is TGTGCCAGCAGCTTAGCCACGGAAGAGACCCAGTACTTC.

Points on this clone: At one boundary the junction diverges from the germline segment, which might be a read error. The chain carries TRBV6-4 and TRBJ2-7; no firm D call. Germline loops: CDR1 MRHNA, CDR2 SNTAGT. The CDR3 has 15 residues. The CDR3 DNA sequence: TGTGCCAGCAGTTACTCCCAGGTCGGGTCCTACGAGCAGTACTTC. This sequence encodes CASSYSQVGSYEQYF.

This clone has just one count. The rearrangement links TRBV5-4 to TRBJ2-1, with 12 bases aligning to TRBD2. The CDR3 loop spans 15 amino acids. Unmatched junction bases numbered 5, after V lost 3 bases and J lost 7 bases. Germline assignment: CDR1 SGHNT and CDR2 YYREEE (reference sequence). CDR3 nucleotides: TGTGCCAGCAGCTCCGGAGGGACTAGCGGGAATGAGCAGTTCTTC. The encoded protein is CASSSGGTSGNEQFF.

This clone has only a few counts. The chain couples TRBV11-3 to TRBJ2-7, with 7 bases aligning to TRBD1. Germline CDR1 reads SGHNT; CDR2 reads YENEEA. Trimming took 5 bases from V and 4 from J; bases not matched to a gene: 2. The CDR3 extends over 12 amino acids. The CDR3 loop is CASSVTGYEQYF. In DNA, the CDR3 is TGTGCCAGCAGCGTGACAGGGTACGAGCAGTACTTC.

The chain's CDR3 is CASSDYEGAQYF. The CDR3 nucleotides read TGTGCCAGCAGTGATTATGAAGGGGCCCAGTACTTC. V and J are TRBV6-1 and TRBJ2-5, with D perhaps matching TRBD1 (5 bases). Germline V gene sequence: CDR1 MNHNS, CDR2 SASEGT. Trimming stripped 3 bases from V and 9 bases from J, with 11 bases between. The CDR3 is 12 residues long.

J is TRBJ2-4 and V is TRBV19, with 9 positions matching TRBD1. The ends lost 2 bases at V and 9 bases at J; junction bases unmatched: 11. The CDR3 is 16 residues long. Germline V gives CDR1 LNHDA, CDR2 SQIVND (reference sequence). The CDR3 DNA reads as TGTGCCAGTAGTATACAACAGGGGGCGGTCGGGGGCATTCAGTACTTC. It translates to CASSIQQGAVGGIQYF.

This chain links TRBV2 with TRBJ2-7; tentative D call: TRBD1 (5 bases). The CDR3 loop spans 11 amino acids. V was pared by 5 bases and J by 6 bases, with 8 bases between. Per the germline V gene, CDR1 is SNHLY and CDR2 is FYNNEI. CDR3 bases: TGTGCCAGCAGTTACACAGGCGAGCAGTACTTC. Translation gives CASSYTGEQYF.

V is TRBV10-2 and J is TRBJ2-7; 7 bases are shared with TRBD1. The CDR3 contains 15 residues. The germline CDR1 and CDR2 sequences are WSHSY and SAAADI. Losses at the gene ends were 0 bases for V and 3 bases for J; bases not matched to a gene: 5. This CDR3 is CASSESETGRYEQYF. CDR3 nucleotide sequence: TGCGCCAGCAGTGAGTCCGAGACAGGGCGCTACGAGCAGTACTTC.

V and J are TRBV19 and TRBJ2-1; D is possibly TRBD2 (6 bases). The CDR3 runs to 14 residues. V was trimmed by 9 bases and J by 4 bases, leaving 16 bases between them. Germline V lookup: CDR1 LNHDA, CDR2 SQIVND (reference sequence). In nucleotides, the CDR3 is TGTGCCAGCACCCTGGGACTGCCTTACAATGAGCAGTTCTTC. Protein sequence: CASTLGLPYNEQFF.

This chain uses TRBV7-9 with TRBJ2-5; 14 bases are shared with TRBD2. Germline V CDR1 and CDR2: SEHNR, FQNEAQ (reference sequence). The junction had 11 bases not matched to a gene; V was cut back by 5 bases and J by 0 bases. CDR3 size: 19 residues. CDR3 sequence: CASSQTWTSGRTYQETQYF. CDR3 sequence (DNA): TGTGCCAGCAGCCAAACCTGGACTAGCGGGAGGACCTACCAAGAGACCCAGTACTTC. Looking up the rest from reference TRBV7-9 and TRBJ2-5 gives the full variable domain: DTGVSQNPRHKITKRGQNVTFRCDPISEHNRLYWYRQTLGQGPEFLTYFQNEAQLEKSRLLSDRFSAERPKGSFSTLEIQRTEQGDSAMYLCASSQTWTSGRTYQETQYFGPGTRLLVL.

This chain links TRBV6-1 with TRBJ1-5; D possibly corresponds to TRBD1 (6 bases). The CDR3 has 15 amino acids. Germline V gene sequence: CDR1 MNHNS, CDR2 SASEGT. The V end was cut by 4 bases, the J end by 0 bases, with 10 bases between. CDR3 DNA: TGTGCCAGCAGTGCTGGGACAATTAGCAATCAGCCCCAGCATTTT. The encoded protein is CASSAGTISNQPQHF.

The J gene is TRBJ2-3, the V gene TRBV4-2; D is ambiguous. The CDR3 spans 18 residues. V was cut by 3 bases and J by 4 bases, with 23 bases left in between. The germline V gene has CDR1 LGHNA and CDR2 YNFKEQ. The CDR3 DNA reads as TGTGCCAGCAGCCAGCTCGCTCTAACCCAAGCCCCCTCAGATACGCAGTATTTT. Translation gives CASSQLALTQAPSDTQYF.

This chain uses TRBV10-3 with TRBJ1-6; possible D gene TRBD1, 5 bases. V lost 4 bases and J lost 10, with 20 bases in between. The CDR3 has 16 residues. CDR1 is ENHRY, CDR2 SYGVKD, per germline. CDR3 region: CAISVQGGLSGSPLHF. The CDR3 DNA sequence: TGTGCCATCAGTGTTCAGGGAGGCCTGTCAGGGTCACCCCTCCACTTT.

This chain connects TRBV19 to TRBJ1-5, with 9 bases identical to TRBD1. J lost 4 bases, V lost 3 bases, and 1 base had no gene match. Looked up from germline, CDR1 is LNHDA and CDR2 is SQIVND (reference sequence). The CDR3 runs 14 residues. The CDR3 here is CASSMGQGNQPQHF. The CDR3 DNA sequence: TGTGCCAGTAGTATGGGACAGGGAAATCAGCCCCAGCATTTT.

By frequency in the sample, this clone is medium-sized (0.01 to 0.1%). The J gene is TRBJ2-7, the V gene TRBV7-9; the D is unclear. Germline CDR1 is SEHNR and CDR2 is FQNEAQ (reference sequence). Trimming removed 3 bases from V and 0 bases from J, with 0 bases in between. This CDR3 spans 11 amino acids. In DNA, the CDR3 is TGTGCCAGCAGCTTCTCCTACGAGCAGTACTTC. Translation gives CASSFSYEQYF.

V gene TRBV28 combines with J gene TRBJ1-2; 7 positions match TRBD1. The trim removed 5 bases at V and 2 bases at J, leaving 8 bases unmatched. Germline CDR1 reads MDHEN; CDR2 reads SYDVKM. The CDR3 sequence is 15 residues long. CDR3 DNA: TGTGCCAGCAGTCCCTTTGACAGGGAGAACTATGGCTACACCTTC. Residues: CASSPFDRENYGYTF.

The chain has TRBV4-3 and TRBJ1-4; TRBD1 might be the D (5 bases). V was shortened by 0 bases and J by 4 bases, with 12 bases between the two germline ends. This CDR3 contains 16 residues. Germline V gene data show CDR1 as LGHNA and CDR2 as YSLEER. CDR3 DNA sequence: TGCGCCAGCAGCCAAGATTGGGGGACTATTAATGAAAAACTGTTTTTT. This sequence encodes CASSQDWGTINEKLFF.

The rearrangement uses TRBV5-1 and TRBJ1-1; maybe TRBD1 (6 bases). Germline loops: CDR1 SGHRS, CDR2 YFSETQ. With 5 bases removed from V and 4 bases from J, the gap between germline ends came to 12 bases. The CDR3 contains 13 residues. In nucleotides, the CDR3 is TGCGCCAGCAGACAGGGTGAGGGCACTGAAGCTTTCTTT. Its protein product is CASRQGEGTEAFF.

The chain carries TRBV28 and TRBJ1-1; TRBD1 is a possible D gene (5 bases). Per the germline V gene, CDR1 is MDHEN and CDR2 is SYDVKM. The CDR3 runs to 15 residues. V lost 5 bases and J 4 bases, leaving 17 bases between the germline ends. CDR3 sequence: CASSLSQGGSTEAFF. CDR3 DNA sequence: TGTGCCAGCAGTCTTTCTCAGGGAGGGAGCACTGAAGCTTTCTTT.